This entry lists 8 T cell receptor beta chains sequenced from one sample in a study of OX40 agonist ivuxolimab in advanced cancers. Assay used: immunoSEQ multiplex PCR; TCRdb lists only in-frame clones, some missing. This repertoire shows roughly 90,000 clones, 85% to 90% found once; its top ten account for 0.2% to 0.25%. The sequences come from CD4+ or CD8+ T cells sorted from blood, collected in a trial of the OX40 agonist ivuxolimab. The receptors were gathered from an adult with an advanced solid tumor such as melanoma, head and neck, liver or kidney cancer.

The CDR3 DNA reads as TGCGCCAGCAGCTTGCAGGGCACCTACGAGCAGTACTTC. Protein: CASSLQGTYEQYF. The gene calls are TRBV5-1 and TRBJ2-7, with D perhaps TRBD1 (5 bases). V was clipped by 1 base and J by 2 bases, with 7 bases between them. Germline CDR1 SGHRS, CDR2 YFSETQ. This CDR3 is built from 13 residues.

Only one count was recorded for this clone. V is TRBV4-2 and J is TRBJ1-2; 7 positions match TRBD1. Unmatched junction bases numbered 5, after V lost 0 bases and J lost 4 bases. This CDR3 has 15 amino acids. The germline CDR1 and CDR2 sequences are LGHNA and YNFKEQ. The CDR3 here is CASSQERGRSYGYTF. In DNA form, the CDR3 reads TGTGCCAGCAGCCAAGAAAGGGGGCGTAGCTATGGCTACACCTTC.

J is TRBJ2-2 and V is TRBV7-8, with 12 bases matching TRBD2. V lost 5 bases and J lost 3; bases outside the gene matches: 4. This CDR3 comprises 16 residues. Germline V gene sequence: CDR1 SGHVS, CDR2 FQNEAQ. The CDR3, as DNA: TGTGCCAGCAGCGCCAGACTAGCGGGGGACACCGGGGAGCTGTTTTTT. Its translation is CASSARLAGDTGELFF.

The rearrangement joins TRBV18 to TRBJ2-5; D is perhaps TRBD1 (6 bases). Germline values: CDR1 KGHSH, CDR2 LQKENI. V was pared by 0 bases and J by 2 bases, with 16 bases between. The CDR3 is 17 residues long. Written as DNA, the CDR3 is TGTGCCAGCTCACCACCTGGTCTGGACAGATTACAAGAGACCCAGTACTTC. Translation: CASSPPGLDRLQETQYF.

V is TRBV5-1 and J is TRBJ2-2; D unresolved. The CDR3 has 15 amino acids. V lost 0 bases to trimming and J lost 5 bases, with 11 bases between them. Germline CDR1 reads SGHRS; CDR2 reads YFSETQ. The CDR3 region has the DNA TGCGCCAGCAGCTTGGTGGGTGCTTCAACCGGGGAGCTGTTTTTT. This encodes CASSLVGASTGELFF.

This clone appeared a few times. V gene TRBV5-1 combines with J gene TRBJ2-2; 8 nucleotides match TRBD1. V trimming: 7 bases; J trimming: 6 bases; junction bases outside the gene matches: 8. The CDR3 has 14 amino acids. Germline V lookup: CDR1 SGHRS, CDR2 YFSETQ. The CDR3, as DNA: TGCGCCAGCGGCAGGGGGCAATCTTCCGGGGAGCTGTTTTTT. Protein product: CASGRGQSSGELFF.

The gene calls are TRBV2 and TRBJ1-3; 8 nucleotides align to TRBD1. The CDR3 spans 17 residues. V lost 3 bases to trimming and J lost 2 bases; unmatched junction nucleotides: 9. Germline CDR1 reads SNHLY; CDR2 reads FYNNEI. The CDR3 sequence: CASSDPRGREAGNTIYF. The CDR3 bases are TGTGCCAGCAGTGACCCCAGGGGGCGCGAGGCTGGAAACACCATATATTTT.

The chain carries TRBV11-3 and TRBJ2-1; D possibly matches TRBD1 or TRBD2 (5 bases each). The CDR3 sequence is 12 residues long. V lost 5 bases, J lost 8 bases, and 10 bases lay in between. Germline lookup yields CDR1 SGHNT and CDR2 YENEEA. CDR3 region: CASSPRGDEQFF. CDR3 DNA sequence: TGTGCCAGCAGCCCTAGGGGAGATGAGCAGTTCTTC.